This entry lists 25 T cell receptor beta chains sequenced from one sample in a study of post-analysis software for immune sequencing data. General study points: A handful of TRBV segments appeared more often in patients than in controls, and TRBV5-6, TRBV5-1 and TRBV20-1 were among these.

Libraries were made from TCR beta cDNA, and they carried unique molecular identifiers. TCRdb reprocessed the PCR reads with MiXCR, giving one entry per CDR3 protein. The sample lists hundreds of thousands of distinct CDR3 sequences, roughly 27% occurring once. These receptors have no identified antigens. The sample was blood. The receptor source for this set is a girl aged 10 to 17 with multiple sclerosis.

The chain carries TRBV20-1 and TRBJ2-7; D gene uncertain. This CDR3 spans 11 amino acids. V lost 3 bases to trimming and J lost 4 bases, with 7 bases between them. CDR1 DFQATT and CDR2 SNEGSKA come from the germline V gene (reference sequence). CDR3 sequence: CSARLPYEQYF. CDR3 nucleotides: TGCAGTGCTAGGTTGCCGTACGAGCAGTACTTC.

This clonotype was picked up one time. The V gene is TRBV10-3, the J gene TRBJ1-6; D ambiguous. The CDR3 totals 15 residues. Germline V gene sequence: CDR1 ENHRY, CDR2 SYGVKD. The ends were cut back, 0 bases at V and 7 bases at J, with 10 bases in the middle. The CDR3 sequence is CAISESRGDNSPLHF. The CDR3 region has the DNA TGTGCCATCAGTGAGTCGCGGGGAGACAATTCACCCCTCCACTTT.

This clonotype was detected only a few times. The chain couples TRBV12-3 or TRBV12-4 to TRBJ1-2; D is unresolved. The CDR3 is 13 residues long. Trimming left V 3 bases short and J 5 bases short, with 10 bases between. CDR3: CASSFISGYGYTF. CDR3 coding DNA: TGTGCCAGCAGTTTCATTTCGGGTTATGGCTACACCTTC.

The sample holds many counts of this clonotype. This chain joins TRBV10-3 and TRBJ2-7; TRBD2 matches 9 bases. Germline V gives CDR1 ENHRY, CDR2 SYGVKD. CDR3 size: 14 residues. With V trimmed by 10 bases and J by 4 bases, 11 bases remained unmatched. The CDR3 is CANSISGSSYEQYF. CDR3 sequence (DNA): TGTGCCAACTCAATTAGCGGGAGTTCGTACGAGCAGTACTTC.

V gene TRBV6-1 combines with J gene TRBJ2-1, with D tentatively TRBD2 (6 bases). V was shortened by 2 bases and J by 2 bases, with 16 bases between the two germline ends. The CDR3 is made up of 17 amino acids. Germline V gene data show CDR1 as MNHNS and CDR2 as SASEGT. CDR3 loop: CASSEMVSEGPYNEQFF. CDR3 DNA sequence: TGTGCCAGCAGTGAAATGGTCTCGGAGGGCCCCTACAATGAGCAGTTCTTC.

This clonotype was picked up a small number of times. This chain joins TRBV3-1 and TRBJ2-3; 9 bases line up with TRBD1. There are 16 residues in the CDR3. Per germline, CDR1 LGHDT and CDR2 YNNKEL (reference sequence). V shed 4 bases, J shed 5 bases, and the junction held 10 bases outside the gene matches. CDR3 DNA sequence: TGTGCCAGCAGCCCCCCGGAGGACAGGGGAGGAGATACGCAGTATTTT. It encodes CASSPPEDRGGDTQYF.

This clonotype was observed a single time. This chain links TRBV7-2 with TRBJ2-1, with 8 bases identical to TRBD2. Germline values: CDR1 SGHTA, CDR2 FQGNSA. Trimming at V came to 2 bases and at J to 8 bases, leaving 14 bases not matched to a gene. This CDR3 contains 17 residues. DNA for the CDR3: TGTGCCAGCAGCTTACTAGGCGGGGGGACTCGAGCGGATGAGCAGTTCTTC. Amino acids: CASSLLGGGTRADEQFF. Full variable domain (rest looked up from reference TRBV7-2 and TRBJ2-1): GAGVSQSPSNKVTEKGKDVELRCDPISGHTALYWYRQSLGQGLEFLIYFQGNSAPDKSGLPSDRFSAERTGGSVSTLTIQRTQQEDSAVYLCASSLLGGGTRADEQFFGPGTRLTVL.

Only one count was recorded for this clonotype. The chain's CDR3 is CSARVPGTHQPQHF. The DNA of the CDR3 is TGCAGTGCTAGAGTTCCGGGTACCCACCAGCCCCAGCATTTT. The V gene is TRBV20-1, the J gene TRBJ1-5; D is unresolved. From germline, CDR1 is DFQATT and CDR2 SNEGSKA (reference sequence). V lost 1 base to trimming and J lost 7 bases, with 14 bases between them. The CDR3 runs 14 residues.

Regarding this clonotype: Germline and junction disagree at one end, which may indicate a read error. The J gene is TRBJ2-1, the V gene TRBV20-1, with D maybe TRBD2 (6 bases). The CDR3 totals 14 residues. Germline CDR1 DFQATT, CDR2 SNEGSKA (reference sequence). The CDR3 spells CGASQRANYNEQFF. CDR3 bases: TGCGGTGCTAGCCAGCGGGCCAACTACAATGAGCAGTTCTTC.

This clonotype was seen a few times. The J gene is TRBJ1-1, the V gene TRBV4-2, with D unclear. The length of the CDR3 is 15 residues. Germline V gives CDR1 LGHNA, CDR2 YNFKEQ. V dropped 4 bases and J dropped 5 bases, with 17 bases sitting between them. The CDR3 DNA follows: TGTGCCAGCAGCCCATCACCCTCCCCTGGGACTGAAGCTTTCTTT. This encodes CASSPSPSPGTEAFF.

This clonotype appeared many times. The chain links TRBV5-5 to TRBJ2-1; no reliable D call. Germline V gene lookup returns CDR1 SGHKS and CDR2 YYEKEE (reference sequence). Trimming removed 0 bases at V and 2 bases at J, with 3 bases between. The CDR3 is 13 residues long. CDR3 sequence reads: CASSLAPYNEQFF. CDR3 bases: TGTGCCAGCAGCTTGGCACCCTACAATGAGCAGTTCTTC. The full variable domain, rest sourced from reference TRBV5-5 and TRBJ2-1, is DAGVTQSPTHLIKTRGQQVTLRCSPISGHKSVSWYQQVLGQGPQFIFQYYEKEERGRGNFPDRFSARQFPNYSSELNVNALLLGDSALYLCASSLAPYNEQFFGPGTRLTVL.

There are many counts of this clonotype. J is TRBJ2-3 and V is TRBV20-1; unclear D gene. The CDR3 covers 11 residues. Germline CDR1 DFQATT, CDR2 SNEGSKA (reference sequence). Trimming took off 4 bases at V and 6 bases at J, with 8 bases between the two ends. This CDR3 reads CSATRADTQYF. CDR3 nucleotides: TGCAGTGCTACCCGTGCCGATACGCAGTATTTT.

Points on this clonotype: The junction does not match germline at one end; this may be a read error. The CDR3 here is CTSRTRSPANSPLHF. The DNA for the CDR3 is TGTACCAGCAGGACCAGAAGTCCGGCAAATTCACCCCTCCACTTT. The chain is built from TRBV6-1 and TRBJ1-6; D unclear. The germline V gene encodes CDR1 MNHNS and CDR2 SASEGT. The CDR3 length is 15 residues.

This chain connects TRBV28 to TRBJ2-3, with a weak D call TRBD1 (6 bases). V lost 3 bases to trimming and J lost 4 bases, with 17 bases between them. Germline lookup yields CDR1 MDHEN and CDR2 SYDVKM. The length of the CDR3 is 16 residues. The CDR3 bases are TGTGCCAGCAGTTTGGGGTTGGGGGCGGATTCAGATACGCAGTATTTT. It codes for CASSLGLGADSDTQYF.

The chain uses TRBV7-2 and TRBJ2-5; TRBD2 agrees at 9 bases. CDR1 is SGHTA and CDR2 is FQGNSA in the germline V gene. The CDR3 is made up of 16 amino acids. V lost 6 bases, J lost 5 bases, and 13 bases stayed unmatched. Here the CDR3 reads CTSSQGGLAGRETQYF. The CDR3 DNA follows: TGTACCAGCAGTCAGGGAGGGCTAGCGGGAAGGGAGACCCAGTACTTC.

V is TRBV27 and J is TRBJ1-1, with 8 bases lining up with TRBD1. The length of the CDR3 is 14 residues. The V gene end was trimmed by 8 bases and the J gene end by 1 base; junction bases not matched to a gene: 6. Germline lookup yields CDR1 MNHEY and CDR2 SMNVEV (reference sequence). The CDR3 DNA sequence: TGTGCCAGCCACGCAGGGGGCCCGAACACTGAAGCTTTCTTT. Encoded protein: CASHAGGPNTEAFF.

The rearrangement uses TRBV20-1 and TRBJ2-7; D not certain. This CDR3 contains 12 residues. Trimming pared 5 bases from V and 3 bases from J, leaving 11 bases between. Germline V gene data show CDR1 as DFQATT and CDR2 as SNEGSKA (reference sequence). The CDR3 loop reads CSARPYSYEQYF. For the CDR3, the DNA is TGCAGTGCTCGCCCATACAGCTACGAGCAGTACTTC.

This clonotype came up a few times. CDR3 residues: CSATGLWEQYF. The DNA of the CDR3 is TGCAGTGCCACGGGTCTCTGGGAGCAGTACTTC. This sequence joins TRBV20-1 and TRBJ2-7; no reliable D call. Germline assignment: CDR1 DFQATT and CDR2 SNEGSKA (reference sequence). With 6 bases removed from V and 7 bases from J, the gap between germline ends came to 13 bases. This CDR3 has 11 residues.

This clonotype came up a few times. The gene calls are TRBV7-2 and TRBJ2-3; TRBD1 might be the D (6 bases). V was clipped by 0 bases and J by 1 base, with 11 bases between them. Germline assignment: CDR1 SGHTA and CDR2 FQGNSA. The CDR3 runs to 16 residues. The CDR3 bases are TGTGCCAGCAGCTTAGCTCGGGCAGGGGGCACAGATACGCAGTATTTT. Translating it yields CASSLARAGGTDTQYF.

The genes are TRBV6-1 and TRBJ2-4; 8 nucleotides match TRBD1. Germline V CDR1 and CDR2: MNHNS, SASEGT. The CDR3 loop spans 17 amino acids. The trim removed 3 bases at V and 1 base at J, leaving 8 bases unmatched. In DNA, the CDR3 is TGTGCCAGCAGTGAGATCAGGGGGCTAGCGGCCAAAAACATTCAGTACTTC. Encoded protein: CASSEIRGLAAKNIQYF.

This clonotype came up once. A much larger clone lies one base from this, so it may be a read error. The chain recombines TRBV20-1 with TRBJ2-7, with D unclear. Trimming took off 1 base at V and 12 bases at J, with 19 bases between the two ends. Germline loops: CDR1 DFQATT, CDR2 SNEGSKA (reference sequence). This CDR3 has 13 amino acids. CDR3 nucleotides: TGCAGTGCTAGAGGTTGGGTCGGTGTTATCTCGTACTTC. The encoded protein is CSARGWVGVISYF.

This clonotype showed up many times. This chain links TRBV10-3 with TRBJ1-2; unclear D gene. Germline V gene sequence: CDR1 ENHRY, CDR2 SYGVKD. Trimming stripped 2 bases from V and 8 bases from J, with 9 bases between. There are 12 residues in the CDR3. CDR3 sequence (DNA): TGTGCCATCAGTGAGGGACCTGGAGGCTACACCTTC. Amino acid sequence: CAISEGPGGYTF.

This clonotype was found a few times. The chain employs TRBV7-9 and TRBJ1-1; 9 bases match TRBD1. Germline lookup yields CDR1 SEHNR and CDR2 FQNEAQ (reference sequence). The CDR3 length is 15 residues. The ends lost 5 bases at V and 4 bases at J; junction bases unmatched: 8. CDR3 loop: CASSPPGTGITEAFF. CDR3 nucleotides: TGTGCCAGCAGCCCCCCCGGGACAGGGATCACTGAAGCTTTCTTT. The whole variable domain, remainder taken from reference TRBV7-9 and TRBJ1-1, is DTGVSQNPRHKITKRGQNVTFRCDPISEHNRLYWYRQTLGQGPEFLTYFQNEAQLEKSRLLSDRFSAERPKGSFSTLEIQRTEQGDSAMYLCASSPPGTGITEAFFGQGTRLTVV.

This clonotype was observed a few times. The chain recombines TRBV10-3 with TRBJ2-1; D is uncertain. The CDR3 is made up of 11 amino acids. V lost 8 bases and J lost 5, with 7 bases in between. In germline, CDR1 is ENHRY, CDR2 SYGVKD. CDR3 sequence reads: CAIEKNNEQFF. In DNA form, the CDR3 reads TGTGCCATCGAAAAGAACAATGAGCAGTTCTTC.

This clonotype was seen only a few times. V and J are TRBV11-2 and TRBJ2-1, with 13 nucleotides matching TRBD2. With 4 bases clipped from V and 2 bases from J, the junction kept 8 bases outside the gene matches. Germline lookup yields CDR1 SGHAT and CDR2 FQNNGV. CDR3 size: 18 residues. For the CDR3, the DNA is TGTGCCAGCAGCTCCATCCGGGGACTAGCGGGGACCTACAATGAGCAGTTCTTC. Amino acids: CASSSIRGLAGTYNEQFF.